Listed below are T cell receptor beta chains from one sample, sequenced in a study of control samples from healthy donors and cancer patients. The repertoire was sequenced with immunoSEQ multiplex PCR; TCRdb's copy has only in-frame clones and lacks some. The data contain 85,000 to 95,000 clones, 88% of them seen just once; the ten biggest clones take up 13% to 15%. The sample taken for sequencing was blood. Receptors were obtained from a woman in her 70s in good health. Each CDR3 is given with its conserved first and last residue. Fields, in order: D gene, V gene, J gene, clone size, CDR3 DNA, CDR3 protein. The D gene is left open where the match is weak. Clone size is shown for a subset of rows, as once, few, many or a class of expanded clone.

d_call: -; v_call: TRBV10-3; j_call: TRBJ1-6; clone_size: -; cdr3_nt: TGTGCCATCAGGCCGGGGGGCTATAATTCACCCCTCCACTTT; cdr3_aa: CAIRPGGYNSPLHF
d_call: -; v_call: TRBV6-5; j_call: TRBJ2-6; clone_size: -; cdr3_nt: TGTGCCAGCAGCTGGGGACACTCTGGGGCCAACGTCCTGACTTTC; cdr3_aa: CASSWGHSGANVLTF
d_call: -; v_call: TRBV6-2/TRBV6-3; j_call: TRBJ2-5; clone_size: -; cdr3_nt: TGTGCCAGCAGTTACTCCGGGGACGAGACCCAGTACTTC; cdr3_aa: CASSYSGDETQYF
d_call: -; v_call: TRBV30; j_call: TRBJ1-4; clone_size: -; cdr3_nt: TGTGCCTGGAGTGCACAGGACCGCCGCGTTGAAAAACTGTTTTTT; cdr3_aa: CAWSAQDRRVEKLFF
d_call: -; v_call: TRBV6-5; j_call: TRBJ1-1; clone_size: -; cdr3_nt: TGTGCCAGCCCTAAGGGGGGCATGAACACTGAAGCTTTCTTT; cdr3_aa: CASPKGGMNTEAFF
d_call: TRBD1; v_call: TRBV6-5; j_call: TRBJ1-1; clone_size: -; cdr3_nt: TGTGCCAGCAGTTACCGGGGACAGGGGTTGGGCACTGAAGCTTTCTTT; cdr3_aa: CASSYRGQGLGTEAFF
d_call: -; v_call: TRBV7-7; j_call: TRBJ2-7; clone_size: -; cdr3_nt: TGTGCTAGCAGCTTAGCCCCCTCCTCAGGGGAGGTTTCCTACGAGCAGTACTTC; cdr3_aa: CASSLAPSSGEVSYEQYF
d_call: -; v_call: TRBV30; j_call: TRBJ2-3; clone_size: -; cdr3_nt: TGTGCCTGGAGTGTAGGGGGGCTAGGGGATACGCAGTATTTT; cdr3_aa: CAWSVGGLGDTQYF
d_call: -; v_call: TRBV27; j_call: TRBJ1-1; clone_size: once; cdr3_nt: TGTGCCAGCAGTTTCCGGGGGCGTACTGAAGCTTTCTTT; cdr3_aa: CASSFRGRTEAFF
d_call: TRBD1; v_call: TRBV6-5; j_call: TRBJ1-2; clone_size: -; cdr3_nt: TGTGCCAGCAGACAACAGGGGACCTATGGCTACACCTTC; cdr3_aa: CASRQQGTYGYTF
d_call: TRBD1; v_call: TRBV3-1/TRBV3-2; j_call: TRBJ2-5; clone_size: -; cdr3_nt: TGTGCCAGCAGCCCACGGACAGGCGGAGGCCAGTACTTC; cdr3_aa: CASSPRTGGGQYF
d_call: TRBD1; v_call: TRBV10-3; j_call: TRBJ1-2; clone_size: -; cdr3_nt: TGTGCCATCAGTGATAGTGGTCAGGGGGCTTATGGCTACACCTTC; cdr3_aa: CAISDSGQGAYGYTF
d_call: -; v_call: TRBV19; j_call: TRBJ1-1; clone_size: -; cdr3_nt: TGTGCCAGTAGTTTACAGGGTAGTAACACTGAAGCTTTCTTT; cdr3_aa: CASSLQGSNTEAFF
d_call: -; v_call: TRBV7-2; j_call: TRBJ1-3; clone_size: once; cdr3_nt: TGTGCCAGCAGCTTAGCCACTCTAACGGGAGGAAACACCATATATTTT; cdr3_aa: CASSLATLTGGNTIYF
d_call: -; v_call: TRBV2; j_call: TRBJ1-4; clone_size: -; cdr3_nt: TGTGCCAGCAGTGAAGCGCTTCGGTTTGTTGAAAAACTGTTTTTT; cdr3_aa: CASSEALRFVEKLFF
d_call: TRBD2; v_call: TRBV2; j_call: TRBJ2-1; clone_size: -; cdr3_nt: TGTGCCAGCAGTGAAGGGACTAGCGGGAGGACGCAGTTCTTC; cdr3_aa: CASSEGTSGRTQFF
d_call: -; v_call: TRBV6-1; j_call: TRBJ1-6; clone_size: -; cdr3_nt: TGTGCCAGCAGTGAACCACCTATGGGGTCCTCAAATTCACCCCTCCACTTT; cdr3_aa: CASSEPPMGSSNSPLHF
d_call: TRBD1; v_call: TRBV12-3/TRBV12-4; j_call: TRBJ1-1; clone_size: -; cdr3_nt: TGTGCCAGCAGTACCGGACAGGGGGCAAAAGCTTTCTTT; cdr3_aa: CASSTGQGAKAFF
d_call: -; v_call: TRBV25-1; j_call: TRBJ2-1; clone_size: -; cdr3_nt: TGTGCCAGCAACACTAGGGGGGAGAGCTACAATGAGCAGTTCTTC; cdr3_aa: CASNTRGESYNEQFF
d_call: TRBD1; v_call: TRBV5-1; j_call: TRBJ1-1; clone_size: -; cdr3_nt: TGCGCCAGCAGCTTGGTACAGGGGGCCGTGAACACTGAAGCTTTCTTT; cdr3_aa: CASSLVQGAVNTEAFF
d_call: -; v_call: TRBV2; j_call: TRBJ2-5; clone_size: -; cdr3_nt: TGTGCCAGCAGTGATAGGGGAACTAGGGGAGAGACCCAGTACTTC; cdr3_aa: CASSDRGTRGETQYF
d_call: TRBD2; v_call: TRBV29-1; j_call: TRBJ2-1; clone_size: -; cdr3_nt: TGCAGCGTTGAATTTGGACTAGCGGCCCGAACTTATAATGAGCAGTTCTTC; cdr3_aa: CSVEFGLAARTYNEQFF
d_call: -; v_call: TRBV19; j_call: TRBJ1-1; clone_size: -; cdr3_nt: TGTGCCAGTGAGAGACAACGGAACACTGAAGCTTTCTTT; cdr3_aa: CASERQRNTEAFF
d_call: TRBD1; v_call: TRBV27; j_call: TRBJ1-6; clone_size: -; cdr3_nt: TGTGCCAGCAGTGGGGGACAGCGGATCTCACCCCTCCACTTT; cdr3_aa: CASSGGQRISPLHF
d_call: TRBD2; v_call: TRBV11-2; j_call: TRBJ2-3; clone_size: -; cdr3_nt: TGTGCCAGCAGCTTAGAGCTAGCGGGAGCCACAGATACGCAGTATTTT; cdr3_aa: CASSLELAGATDTQYF
d_call: -; v_call: TRBV18; j_call: TRBJ1-2; clone_size: once; cdr3_nt: TGTGCCAGCTCACACCGACAAGACCCCTATGGCTACACCTTC; cdr3_aa: CASSHRQDPYGYTF
d_call: -; v_call: TRBV5-1; j_call: TRBJ1-1; clone_size: -; cdr3_nt: TGCGCCAGCAGCTGGGGTGGTAGGACCTTTACTTGGGGAACCCAGACGAACACTGAAGCTTTCTTT; cdr3_aa: CASSWGGRTFTWGTQTNTEAFF
d_call: -; v_call: TRBV6-6; j_call: TRBJ2-1; clone_size: -; cdr3_nt: TGTGCCAGCAGTTTGAGTCGGAGCTCCTACAATGAGCAGTTCTTC; cdr3_aa: CASSLSRSSYNEQFF
d_call: -; v_call: TRBV13; j_call: TRBJ2-4; clone_size: -; cdr3_nt: TGTGCCAGCAGCTTAGGAGGGACCAGCGCGTCCAAAAACATTCAGTACTTC; cdr3_aa: CASSLGGTSASKNIQYF